The entry below describes one T cell receptor beta chain. This sample was included in a study of blood T cell repertoires in COVID-19. Overall study: T cells, B-cell-depleted T cells, or PBMCs supplied cDNA or gDNA.

Germline V gene lookup returns CDR1 MNHEY and CDR2 SMNVEV (reference sequence). The CDR3 spans 15 residues. V lost 5 bases to trimming and J lost 3 bases; unmatched junction nucleotides: 3. Sequencing used immunoSEQ multiplex PCR; TCRdb keeps in-frame clones, though not all of them. The sample holds approximately 300,000 clones; approximately 85% are singletons and the top ten take around 1.5%. This chain uses TRBV27 with TRBJ2-1, with 11 bases matching TRBD2. This receptor was taken from a woman aged 45 to 65 with acute or convalescent COVID-19. Material for sequencing was peripheral blood. CDR3 residues: CASSPGTSGYNEQFF. The CDR3, as DNA: TGTGCCAGCAGTCCCGGGACTAGCGGCTACAATGAGCAGTTCTTC.